These T cell receptor beta chains were read from a single sample in a study of shared clonotypes between healthy human individuals. Assay used: immunoSEQ multiplex PCR; TCRdb lists only in-frame clones, some missing. The sample has about 680,000 clones; about 74% are singletons. The material sequenced was memory CD4+ T cells sorted from blood. These receptors were taken from a woman aged 25 to 39 in good health. CDR3s include the opening cysteine and the closing phenylalanine or tryptophan. D genes are given only for firm matches. A clone size is listed for some rows: how often the clone was seen (once, few, many), or a class if it is expanded.

j_gene,d_gene,abundance,v_gene,CDR3nt,CDR3aa
TRBJ1-2,-,-,TRBV10-3,TGTGCCATCAGTGAGAGGACATCTAACTATGGCTACACCTTC,CAISERTSNYGYTF
TRBJ1-3,TRBD1,-,TRBV9,TGTGCCAGCAGCGAGGGACAGGGTGGAAACACCATATATTTT,CASSEGQGGNTIYF
TRBJ2-3,TRBD2,-,TRBV11-3,TGTGCCAGCAGCAGCGGGAGTGCTAGCACAGATACGCAGTATTTT,CASSSGSASTDTQYF
TRBJ2-7,TRBD1,-,TRBV7-6,TGTGCCAGCAGCCTTCCGGGACAGTCTTACGAGCAGTACTTC,CASSLPGQSYEQYF
TRBJ2-7,TRBD2,-,TRBV7-8,TGTGCCAGCAGCCAGACGGCAGGGACTAGCGGGCCGTCCTACGAGCAGTACTTC,CASSQTAGTSGPSYEQYF
TRBJ1-3,-,-,TRBV30,TGTGCCTGGAGGACCAGGGGAGGAAACACCATATATTTT,CAWRTRGGNTIYF
TRBJ1-2,TRBD1,few,TRBV5-1,TGCGCCAGCAGCCCGGGACAGGACTATGGCTACACCTTC,CASSPGQDYGYTF
TRBJ2-7,-,few,TRBV28,TGTGCCAGCAGTTTATCATACTCCTACGAGCAGTACTTC,CASSLSYSYEQYF
TRBJ2-3,TRBD2,-,TRBV5-1,TGCGCCAGCAGTCCAAGCGGGAGCCCCCCAGATACGCAGTATTTT,CASSPSGSPPDTQYF
TRBJ2-1,TRBD2,-,TRBV6-1,TGTGCCAGCAGTGTCAGACGTGCTAGCGGGACCCTCTCCTACAATGAGCAGTTCTTC,CASSVRRASGTLSYNEQFF
TRBJ2-2,TRBD1,-,TRBV19,TGTGCCAGTAGACAGGGGGCGTCGAACACCGGGGAGCTGTTTTTT,CASRQGASNTGELFF
TRBJ2-1,TRBD2,-,TRBV28,TGTGCCAGCAGCAGCACTAGCGGGGGATCCTACAATGAGCAGTTCTTC,CASSSTSGGSYNEQFF
TRBJ2-3,TRBD2,-,TRBV18,TGTGCCAGCTCACCAGTAGCGGGAGGGATTTTGGATACGCAGTATTTT,CASSPVAGGILDTQYF
TRBJ2-3,-,-,TRBV5-4,TGTGCCAGCAGCTTGGCCGTTGACAGGAGCACAGATACGCAGTATTTT,CASSLAVDRSTDTQYF
TRBJ1-3,-,-,TRBV14,TGTGCCAGCAGCCGGGCGTGGTCTGGAAACACCATATATTTT,CASSRAWSGNTIYF
TRBJ1-5,-,few,TRBV5-1,TGCGCCAGCAGCTTCGGGGGAGGCCTCAATCAGCCCCAGCATTTT,CASSFGGGLNQPQHF
TRBJ2-1,-,-,TRBV5-1,TGCGCCAGCAGCTTGGGTTTTGACAATGAGCAGTTCTTC,CASSLGFDNEQFF
TRBJ1-2,-,-,TRBV28,TGTGCCAGCAGTACCCCCGGGGAGTGGGCTGGCTACACCTTC,CASSTPGEWAGYTF
TRBJ2-5,-,-,TRBV2,TGTGCCAGCAGTGTAGGCGGCAAGCGGGAGACCCAGTACTTC,CASSVGGKRETQYF
TRBJ1-2,-,-,TRBV4-2,TGTGCCAGCAGCCACGAGTCGGGACGGGGAAACTATGGCTACACCTTC,CASSHESGRGNYGYTF
TRBJ2-7,TRBD2,-,TRBV29-1,TGCAGCGTTGAAGGGTTCCGGGACGGGAGGTACGAGCAGTACTTC,CSVEGFRDGRYEQYF
TRBJ2-1,TRBD2,-,TRBV18,TGTGCCAGCTCACCCAGATGGACTAGCGGGACGTACAATGAGCAGTTCTTC,CASSPRWTSGTYNEQFF
TRBJ2-7,TRBD1,-,TRBV18,TGTGCCAGCTCACCACTAGGGCCCCGGGACAGGGTGGCGGACGAGCAGTACTTC,CASSPLGPRDRVADEQYF
TRBJ2-3,TRBD1,-,TRBV10-1,TGCGCCAGCAGTTCGACAGGGAGCACAGATACGCAGTATTTT,CASSSTGSTDTQYF
TRBJ1-1,-,once,TRBV19,TGTGCCAGCCAAACGTCTGAGGGGCGAACTGAAGCTTTCTTT,CASQTSEGRTEAFF
TRBJ2-2,-,-,TRBV30,TGTGCCTGGAGTCGTAACACCGGGGAGCTGTTTTTT,CAWSRNTGELFF
TRBJ2-6,TRBD1,once,TRBV12-5,TGTGCTAGTGGTATGGGACAGCCGAATTCTGGGGCCAACGTCCTGACTTTC,CASGMGQPNSGANVLTF
TRBJ2-1,TRBD2,-,TRBV30,TGTGCCTGGAGAGGCGGGAGAGTTGGGGAGCAGTTCTTC,CAWRGGRVGEQFF
TRBJ2-7,TRBD2,once,TRBV28,TGTGCCAGCATGATCACTAGCGGAGGCTACGAGCAGTACTTC,CASMITSGGYEQYF
TRBJ1-1,TRBD1,-,TRBV28,TGTGCCAGCAGTTCAGACAGGGTGGGGACTGAAGCTTTCTTT,CASSSDRVGTEAFF
TRBJ2-3,TRBD1,-,TRBV27,TGTGCCAGTCGGGACAGGGCATACACAGATACGCAGTATTTT,CASRDRAYTDTQYF
TRBJ2-7,-,-,TRBV28,TGTGCCAGCAGTGTCAAAAAGAAAGCCACAAACTACGAGCAGTACTTC,CASSVKKKATNYEQYF
TRBJ2-2,TRBD2,-,TRBV11-2,TGTGCCAGCAGCTTGGGGACGGGCGGGAGAAAGGGCGGGGAGCTGTTTTTT,CASSLGTGGRKGGELFF
TRBJ2-2,-,-,TRBV10-1,TGCGCCAGCAGTGAGGGCCAGGGGAACACCGGGGAGCTGTTTTTT,CASSEGQGNTGELFF